This T cell receptor beta chain was documented in a study of blood T cell repertoires in COVID-19. At the level of the study: From the United States, Italy and Spain came samples of acute and convalescent COVID-19. Sources were T cells, B-cell-depleted T cells, or PBMCs; the material itself was cDNA or gDNA.

The germline V and J ends were trimmed by 8 bases and 5 bases, with 15 bases remaining between them. CDR3 length equals 14 residues. From germline, CDR1 is SEHNR and CDR2 FQNEAQ (reference sequence). Authors' analysis steps: Amplifying reference gene primers gave estimates of nucleated cell counts. The table came from immunoSEQ multiplex PCR; TCRdb's copy has only in-frame clones and leaves some out. V, J and clone size reflect that table, while D and trimming were determined from the DNA. There are approximately 430,000 clones in the sample; about nine tenths occur only once, and roughly 1.4% lies in the top ten.

The TCR sequence derives from a woman aged 30 to 39 with active or convalescent COVID-19. The V gene is TRBV7-9, the J gene TRBJ2-2; D perhaps matches TRBD2 (5 bases). Input material: peripheral blood. The CDR3 loop reads CASHSEPGTGELFF. The CDR3 bases are TGTGCCAGCCATTCAGAGCCGGGAACCGGGGAGCTGTTTTTT.